The entry below describes one T cell receptor beta chain. The sample is drawn from a study of T cell changes during pregnancy in multiple sclerosis. The repertoire was sequenced with immunoSEQ multiplex PCR; TCRdb's copy has only in-frame clones and lacks some. The sample has 60,000 to 65,000 clones, just under 95% seen once. Looked up from germline, CDR1 is MRHNA and CDR2 is SNTAGT. Trimming removed 0 bases from V and 10 bases from J; junction bases left unmatched: 10. This CDR3 region has 16 residues. V usage is TRBV6-4 and J usage is TRBJ2-3, with 10 bases lining up with TRBD2. This specimen was peripheral blood, taken in the second trimester of pregnancy. This clonotype was obtained from a female donor with multiple sclerosis, enrolled in a pregnancy study. The CDR3 protein is CASSDSRSGRESPQYF. CDR3 in DNA: TGTGCCAGCAGTGACTCGAGGAGCGGGAGGGAAAGCCCGCAGTATTTT.